What follows are 13 T cell receptor beta chains derived from one specimen sequenced in a study of T-cell reconstitution after alpha-beta-depleted transplantation in children. Unique molecular identifiers tagged the TCRbeta library. Via MiXCR, TCRdb re-called the PCR reads, giving one row per CDR3 protein. The sample has hundreds of thousands of distinct CDR3 sequences; around 16% are singletons. The sequenced sample was PBMCs from the stem cell graft donor, obtained from the stem cell graft. The receptor set was obtained from a human donor who donated a stem cell graft to a child with acute myeloid leukemia.

This clonotype occurred a few times. The chain recombines TRBV12-3 or TRBV12-4 with TRBJ2-5; D possibly uses TRBD1 or TRBD2 (6 bases each). The length of the CDR3 is 13 residues. The V gene lost 4 bases and the J gene lost 4 bases, with 10 bases spanning the gap. The CDR3 nucleotides are TGTGCCAGCAGTTCCAGGGGAGGAGAGACCCAGTACTTC. It is translated as CASSSRGGETQYF.

This clonotype was observed a few times. V and J are TRBV15 and TRBJ2-2; a weak D match, TRBD2 (6 bases). V was pared by 3 bases and J by 5 bases, with 19 bases between. This CDR3 region has 17 residues. Per the germline V gene, CDR1 is LNHNV and CDR2 is YYDKDF (reference sequence). The CDR3 DNA is TGTGCCACCAGCAGGCCCCCTTCCTCGGGGGATACCGGGGAGCTGTTTTTT. This sequence encodes CATSRPPSSGDTGELFF.

This clonotype was seen more than once but under ten times. Written as DNA, the CDR3 is TGTGCCAGCCGCTCCTTTCTGAGGACAGGGGGCCTACAAGAGACCCAGTACTTC. Translated: CASRSFLRTGGLQETQYF. The chain couples TRBV12-3 or TRBV12-4 to TRBJ2-5; 11 bases are a match to TRBD1. The ends lost 8 bases at V and 2 bases at J; junction bases unmatched: 16. This CDR3 has 18 residues.

This clonotype was seen many times. The chain is built from TRBV10-3 and TRBJ2-3; D may be TRBD1 (6 bases). V dropped 3 bases and J dropped 2 bases, with 9 bases sitting between them. Germline lookup yields CDR1 ENHRY and CDR2 SYGVKD. The CDR3 totals 14 residues. The CDR3 nucleotides read TGTGCCATCAGTGAAGGGGGAAACACAGATACGCAGTATTTT. This sequence encodes CAISEGGNTDTQYF.

In this sample, this clonotype turned up many times. The V gene is TRBV4-3, the J gene TRBJ2-1; D is ambiguous. The V gene lost 0 bases and the J gene lost 7 bases, with 4 bases spanning the gap. This CDR3 region has 12 residues. Germline-derived CDR1 and CDR2 are LGHNA and YSLEER. In DNA form, the CDR3 reads TGCGCCAGCAGCCAAGATGTAAATGAGCAGTTCTTC. Protein sequence: CASSQDVNEQFF.

The table lists this clonotype with many counts. The chain carries TRBV7-2 and TRBJ1-1; D remains ambiguous. The V end lost 2 bases, the J end lost 7 bases, and 11 bases lay between the germline ends. This CDR3 contains 13 residues. From germline, CDR1 is SGHTA and CDR2 FQGNSA. CDR3 DNA: TGTGCCAGCAGCTTACCAGAAAGGATTGAAGCTTTCTTT. Translating it yields CASSLPERIEAFF.

The chain has TRBV12-3 or TRBV12-4 and TRBJ2-2, with D unresolved. The CDR3 extends over 14 amino acids. Between the trimmed V and J ends, which lost 7 bases and 1 base, there was a span of 10 bases. The CDR3 sequence: CASTRPLNTGELFF. The CDR3 DNA reads TGTGCCAGCACCCGACCCCTGAACACCGGGGAGCTGTTTTTT.

The genes are TRBV28 and TRBJ2-1; 12 bases fit TRBD2. The CDR3 length is 19 residues. The germline V gene encodes CDR1 MDHEN and CDR2 SYDVKM. V was pared by 3 bases and J by 2 bases, with 11 bases of the junction left unmatched. DNA for the CDR3: TGTGCCAGCAGTTTTATCTCCCTAGCGGGGGGGACGCCCTACAATGAGCAGTTCTTC. Encoded protein: CASSFISLAGGTPYNEQFF.

Concerning this clonotype: Since a much larger clone is just one base distant, this may be a read error. The chain joins TRBV20-1 to TRBJ1-1; maybe TRBD1 (6 bases). Germline V gene sequence: CDR1 DFQATT, CDR2 SNEGSKA (reference sequence). The CDR3 spans 19 residues. Deletions cut 3 bases from V and 4 bases from J, with 30 bases between. The CDR3 DNA sequence: TGCAGTGCTAGCTCCCCAGGGGCCGTGACTCGGGGTAAGGGCACTGAAGCTTTCTTT. Translated: CSASSPGAVTRGKGTEAFF.

This clonotype was counted between two and nine times. As DNA, the CDR3 is TGTGCCAGCAGGCCGGACAGGGGGATTTCCTACGAGCAGTACTTC. Encoded protein: CASRPDRGISYEQYF. The chain recombines TRBV12-3 or TRBV12-4 with TRBJ2-7; 10 bases map to TRBD1. Losses at the gene ends were 6 bases for V and 1 base for J; bases not matched to a gene: 6. This CDR3 spans 15 amino acids.

This clonotype was seen many times. The rearrangement joins TRBV12-3 or TRBV12-4 to TRBJ2-1, with D possibly TRBD1 on 6 matching bases. CDR3 length: 12 amino acids. V lost 8 bases and J 7 bases, leaving 12 bases between the germline ends. For the CDR3, the DNA is TGTGCCAGCTCCTCCGGGACAAATGAGCAGTTCTTC. This codes for CASSSGTNEQFF.

V and J are TRBV7-3 and TRBJ2-1; D might be TRBD2 (7 bases). The CDR3 is 16 residues long. V was trimmed by 5 bases and J by 0 bases, leaving 14 bases between them. The germline V gene has CDR1 SGHTA and CDR2 FQGTGA. CDR3 DNA sequence: TGTGCCAGCAGCCCGGGGGGCCAAAGCTCCTACAATGAGCAGTTCTTC. Its translation is CASSPGGQSSYNEQFF.

The V gene is TRBV7-9, the J gene TRBJ1-1; possible D gene TRBD1, 6 bases. Trimming left V 1 base short and J 7 bases short, with 10 bases between. Germline lookup yields CDR1 SEHNR and CDR2 FQNEAQ (reference sequence). The CDR3 loop spans 13 amino acids. CDR3 residues: CASSLVRGDEAFF. Written as DNA, the CDR3 is TGTGCCAGCAGCTTAGTCAGGGGAGATGAAGCTTTCTTT.